This TCR beta chain was sequenced for a study of regulatory T cells in long-lasting Graves disease. In building TCR beta libraries, iRepertoire HTBI primers were used together with Arm-PCR of CDR3 regions. TCRdb called the multiplex PCR reads again in MiXCR, with one record for every CDR3 protein. In the table there are hundreds of thousands of distinct CDR3 sequences, 15% of which are singletons. This clonotype was observed at least ten times. Documented time point: newly diagnosed GD, antithyroid drugs for less than 3 months. RNA isolated from PBMCs was used to make the TCR library. The CDR3 totals 16 residues. J was trimmed by 4 bases and V by 2 bases; bases with no gene match: 9. Germline V lookup: CDR1 MNHEY, CDR2 SMNVEV (reference sequence). This sample also appeared in a second study, on T cells in Graves' hyperthyroidism and ophthalmopathy. That paper states: The HTBI set primed first-round TCR CDR3 RT-PCR. Ophthalmopathy was predicted by the model a median of roughly 6.7 months ahead of onset.

This rearrangement joins TRBV27 to TRBJ2-3; 7 bases map to TRBD2. This sequence originates from a woman between 40 and 50 years old with Graves disease. The specimen was peripheral blood mononuclear cells (PBMCs), collected at new diagnosis, from a patient treated with antithyroid drugs. CDR3 nucleotides: TGTGCCAGCAGTTTACGACTAGCAGGGTTGCCAGATACGCAGTATTTT. As protein: CASSLRLAGLPDTQYF.